This T cell receptor beta chain was observed in a study of shared clonotypes between healthy human individuals (dated by TCRdb to the early 2020s). In terms of the full investigation: The cohort included three men and a couple of women between 18 and 49 years of age. Per donor, leukapheresis produced somewhere between about 0.9 and 9 billion PBMCs. Different laboratories and diverse techniques were used to prepare libraries and sequence TCR repertoires, to increase sequencing depth and limit assay-specific biases. The study deeply sequenced blood TCR repertoires of about five healthy adults to estimate repertoire size and the extent of clonotype sharing between individuals. Overall study outcomes, separate from this receptor: Pairwise subsampling indicated that sequencing depth was expected to affect the degree of clonotype sharing among donors. The genetic and exposure-history diversity represented was limited by the small number of donors. Sampling was limited to blood, and TCR repertoires in tissue likely differ from TCR repertoires in blood.

Healthy HIV-negative adults with no recently reported acute infections or vaccinations were included as donors. Only Caucasian adults living in Nashville, Tennessee, USA were represented among the donors. In the unsorted samples, 85 million to 100 million PBMCs were counted, and genomic DNA was extracted using the QIAamp DNA Blood Mini kit. Blood was obtained by leukapheresis, after which PBMCs were separated by Ficoll-Histopaque density gradient centrifugation and cryopreserved in liquid nitrogen vapor phase. V has 5 bases trimmed and J has 8 bases trimmed; junction bases matching no gene number 8. According to the germline V gene, CDR1 reads MGHDK and CDR2 reads SYGVNS. The CDR3 covers 13 residues, taking in both the cysteine and the phenylalanine. Only the CDR3 DNA is retained, 39 bases long and in frame from the first base. Note on this clone: The clone's antigen remains unknown. No qualities accompany the bases; no much larger clone lies one base away.

TCR CDR3 regions were amplified from genomic DNA by multiplex PCR using the deep immunoSEQ assay. Extracted genomic DNA from each cell subset was distributed evenly across all wells of several immunoSEQ 96-well plates, and each plate was treated as a replicate. For unsorted PBMC, approximately 0.3 ug of genomic DNA, equivalent to about 30,000 T cell genomes, went into each replicate PCR. Ten immunoSEQ deep assay plates were used to sequence the unsorted PBMC genomic DNA. Purified libraries were quantified with a Qubit 3.0 fluorometer, sized on a Bioanalyzer 2100, and re-quantified with the KAPA Library Quantification kit. Every immunoSEQ 96-well plate was sequenced on a separate single-read 150-cycle Illumina NextSeq 550 flow cell. Concerning the study's data processing: The immunoSEQ output contained only junctional sequences without quality scores, so filtering could not match that applied to full-length reads. Sequences were annotated with PyIR, a Python wrapper for IgBLAST v1.9, and V/J genes and CDR3 were assigned using IMGT germline references. Reads were filtered out if the reads had weak V/J assignments (E-value above 1e-6), no CDR3, stop codons, out-of-frame junctions, or ambiguous translated residues. A V3J clonotype was defined by an identical inferred V gene, J gene, and CDR3 amino acid sequence. Percentage overlap between repertoires was computed as shared unique clonotypes divided by the size of the smaller repertoire. Three approaches were used to assess repertoire richness: RTK rarefaction, the Chao1 estimator, and Recon v2.1 estimates of unobserved clonotypes. TCRdb took over this immuneACCESS table, retaining in-frame rearrangements with V and J assigned. Such tables are incomplete; in checked studies, under half of the missing clones stem from an unresolved V gene, and the remainder is unexplained. V, J and clone size reflect that table, while D and trimming were determined from the DNA. The sample table holds about half a million clones, of which roughly 80% were seen once. Around 12% of the sample rests with the top ten.

The receptor was isolated from a woman aged 40 to 49 in good health. Some clones in this sample may be carry-over from other donors' samples. The source material was PBMCs. The chain joins TRBV25-1 to TRBJ1-2; the junction holds 7 bases that match TRBD1. In nucleotides, the sequence is TGTGCCAGCAGTCCCGGGACAGCACGGGGCTACACCTTC. The resulting protein is CASSPGTARGYTF.